This T cell receptor (beta chain) was sequenced for a study of cytomegalovirus exposure and HLA in healthy donors. Findings of the study overall: Roughly uniform depth of sequencing across donors was assumed in presence/absence analyses. Sequencing probably produced one cluster of sequence variants that were highly shared.

This clone was seen more than once but under ten times. The antigen is not known. This CDR3 has 16 residues. The J segment lost 5 bases and the V segment lost 4 bases, leaving 11 bases of the junction unmatched. The V gene's germline CDR1 is SGHTS and CDR2 YDEGEE. Unrecorded immune exposure was likely among donors, who were nominally healthy when sampled. PCR used 60 Vbeta primers and 13 Jbeta primers. Original analysis: Unique TCR beta chains numbered around 80 million in a later analysis, with approximately 10 million shared. The method was immunoSEQ multiplex PCR; TCRdb's version includes in-frame clones alone and lacks a portion of them. That table furnishes V, J and clone size, whereas the DNA furnished D and trimming. The repertoire holds over 150,000 clones, with around 80% as singletons.

Input material: PBMCs. This receptor was identified in a man aged 25-45 years in good health and CMV-seropositive. The V and J genes are TRBV5-8 and TRBJ2-3; TRBD2 agrees at 9 bases. CDR3 protein: CASSPRIAGGIDTQYF. The CDR3 bases are TGTGCCAGCAGCCCGAGGATTGCGGGGGGGATAGATACGCAGTATTTT. The full variable domain, with the rest looked up from reference TRBV5-8 and TRBJ2-3, is EAGVTQSPTHLIKTRGQQATLRCSPISGHTSVYWYQQALGLGLQFLLWYDEGEERNRGNFPPRFSGRQFPNYSSELNVNALELEDSALYLCASSPRIAGGIDTQYFGPGTRLTVL.